This paragraph covers one TCR beta chain sequence. Treatment defined: oral pan-JAK inhibitor, 5-10 mg twice daily. The sample comes from a study of CD8+ T cells in alopecia areata. In each case, RNA was isolated and then reverse transcribed into cDNA as the sequencing template. Sequencing used immunoSEQ multiplex PCR; TCRdb keeps in-frame clones, though not all of them. The sample records about 210,000 clones, about three fifths being singletons. Germline CDR1 reads MNHEY; CDR2 reads SVGAGI. V trimming: 6 bases; J trimming: 3 bases; junction bases outside the gene matches: 4. The CDR3 sequence is 14 residues long.

The sequence was obtained from a human donor with alopecia areata. Sequencing used CD4+ T cells sorted from blood, obtained at week 4, from a patient treated with tofacitinib. The chain couples TRBV6-5 to TRBJ2-1, with 8 bases that match TRBD1. The CDR3 DNA is TGTGCCAGCAGCGAACAGGGGGGCTACAATGAGCAGTTCTTC. Encoded protein: CASSEQGGYNEQFF.